Listed below are T cell receptor beta chains from one sample, sequenced in a study of CD8+ T cells in alopecia areata. The table came from immunoSEQ multiplex PCR; TCRdb's copy has only in-frame clones and leaves some out. The sample lists about 120,000 clones, about 50% seen once, with roughly 0.5% in the top ten. Specimen: CD4+ T cells sorted from blood, collected at week 4, from a patient treated with tofacitinib. The receptors derive from a human donor with alopecia areata. CDR3s include the opening cysteine and the closing phenylalanine or tryptophan. The order of the fields is CDR3 DNA, CDR3 protein, J gene, D gene, clone size, V gene. D genes are given only for firm matches. Where a row states a size, it is once, few, many or the class of an expanded clone; other rows omit it.

DNA: TGCGCCAGCAGCCAAGTCCCGACAGGGGGGAACTATGGCTACACCTTC
CDR3: CASSQVPTGGNYGYTF
J: TRBJ1-2
D: TRBD1
size: NA
V: TRBV4-1

DNA: TGCAGCGTTGTGAGAAACACCATGAACACTGAAGCTTTCTTT
CDR3: CSVVRNTMNTEAFF
J: TRBJ1-1
D: NA
size: few
V: TRBV29-1

DNA: TGTGCCAGCAGCCCCGGGGGGAGTCAGCCCCAGCATTTT
CDR3: CASSPGGSQPQHF
J: TRBJ1-5
D: NA
size: NA
V: TRBV7-2

DNA: TGTGCCAGCAGTGGACAGGGGAGGTATCAGCCCCAGCATTTT
CDR3: CASSGQGRYQPQHF
J: TRBJ1-5
D: TRBD1
size: NA
V: TRBV2

DNA: TGCAGCGTTGATAGGACGAACACTGAAGCTTTCTTT
CDR3: CSVDRTNTEAFF
J: TRBJ1-1
D: NA
size: NA
V: TRBV29-1

DNA: TGTGCCAGCAGCTTACGGGCTACCGAAGAGACCCAGTACTTC
CDR3: CASSLRATEETQYF
J: TRBJ2-5
D: NA
size: once
V: TRBV7-3

DNA: TGTGCCTGGACCGGGCAAATTGGGACTTTCTTT
CDR3: CAWTGQIGTFF
J: TRBJ1-1
D: NA
size: few
V: TRBV30

DNA: TGTGCCTGGAGTACACAGGCGAACACCGGGGAGCTGTTTTTT
CDR3: CAWSTQANTGELFF
J: TRBJ2-2
D: NA
size: few
V: TRBV30

DNA: TGTGCCACCAGCAGCCCCCCCGTGGTCCAAAACATTCAGTACTTC
CDR3: CATSSPPVVQNIQYF
J: TRBJ2-4
D: NA
size: NA
V: TRBV15

DNA: TGTGCCAGCAATTACGGGACCCAGGGTGAAAAACTGTTTTTT
CDR3: CASNYGTQGEKLFF
J: TRBJ1-4
D: NA
size: NA
V: TRBV2

DNA: TGCAGCGTTGAATCAGCGACCACTGAAGCTTTCTTT
CDR3: CSVESATTEAFF
J: TRBJ1-1
D: NA
size: NA
V: TRBV29-1

DNA: TGCAGCGTTGGGACTATCCTCCAAGAGACCCAGTACTTC
CDR3: CSVGTILQETQYF
J: TRBJ2-5
D: NA
size: once
V: TRBV29-1

DNA: TGTGCCAGCAGAGATAGAGGCGGGGGCGAGAACACCGGGGAGCTGTTTTTT
CDR3: CASRDRGGGENTGELFF
J: TRBJ2-2
D: NA
size: NA
V: TRBV7-3

DNA: TGCGCCAGCAGCTTGGTGGCGGGAGGTAGGCACAATGAGCAGTTCTTC
CDR3: CASSLVAGGRHNEQFF
J: TRBJ2-1
D: TRBD2
size: NA
V: TRBV5-1

DNA: TGTGCCACCAGCAGCCCCGGGACAGGGAGCTCTGGGGCCAACGTCCTGACTTTC
CDR3: CATSSPGTGSSGANVLTF
J: TRBJ2-6
D: TRBD1
size: medium-sized
V: TRBV15

DNA: TGCGCCAGCGCACAATTTGGGGGGACGGCCTACGAGCAGTACTTC
CDR3: CASAQFGGTAYEQYF
J: TRBJ2-7
D: NA
size: few
V: TRBV4-1

DNA: TGTGCCTGGAGTGGACAGTTCTATGGCTACACCTTC
CDR3: CAWSGQFYGYTF
J: TRBJ1-2
D: NA
size: NA
V: TRBV30

DNA: TGCGCCAGCAGCTTACAGGGGACGACAGATACGCAGTATTTT
CDR3: CASSLQGTTDTQYF
J: TRBJ2-3
D: TRBD1
size: NA
V: TRBV5-1

DNA: TGCAGCGTCTCGGGACAGCTCACAGATACGCAGTATTTT
CDR3: CSVSGQLTDTQYF
J: TRBJ2-3
D: TRBD1
size: NA
V: TRBV29-1

DNA: TGTGCCAGCAGTGATCCGGCAGCATTCTATGGCTACACCTTC
CDR3: CASSDPAAFYGYTF
J: TRBJ1-2
D: NA
size: NA
V: TRBV6-1

DNA: TGCGCCAGCAGCCAAGGGACTCGGGTGGCCGGGGAGCTGTTTTTT
CDR3: CASSQGTRVAGELFF
J: TRBJ2-2
D: NA
size: NA
V: TRBV4-1

DNA: TGCAGTGCCTCACGGAATGAGCAGTTCTTC
CDR3: CSASRNEQFF
J: TRBJ2-1
D: NA
size: few
V: TRBV29-1

DNA: TGTGCCAGCAGCGACAAAGTAGCGTACTCCTACGAGCAGTACTTC
CDR3: CASSDKVAYSYEQYF
J: TRBJ2-7
D: NA
size: NA
V: TRBV5-6

DNA: TGTGCCAGCAGACTGGGACAGATAAATTCACCCCTCCACTTT
CDR3: CASRLGQINSPLHF
J: TRBJ1-6
D: TRBD1
size: few
V: TRBV6-5

DNA: TGTGCCAGCAGTTTGGTGTCGACAGATACGCAGTATTTT
CDR3: CASSLVSTDTQYF
J: TRBJ2-3
D: NA
size: few
V: TRBV6-1

DNA: TGTGCCAGCAGCTTAGATAGGGACGAGCAGTACTTC
CDR3: CASSLDRDEQYF
J: TRBJ2-7
D: NA
size: NA
V: TRBV11-2

DNA: TGTGCCAGCATCACGGGGTCGTCGAACACTGAAGCTTTCTTT
CDR3: CASITGSSNTEAFF
J: TRBJ1-1
D: NA
size: once
V: TRBV6-1

DNA: TGTGCCAGTTCCCAGGGGCGCGTTGAAGCTTTCTTT
CDR3: CASSQGRVEAFF
J: TRBJ1-1
D: NA
size: NA
V: TRBV19

DNA: TGCAGCGCTCGGGGTGCGGGGCTTACTGAAGCTTTCTTT
CDR3: CSARGAGLTEAFF
J: TRBJ1-1
D: NA
size: few
V: TRBV29-1